Reported below is one T cell receptor (beta chain). Profiling relied on immunoSEQ multiplex PCR, and the TCRdb table lists in-frame clones only, not all of them. The sample shows hundreds of thousands of clones, approximately 96% of them seen only once. CDR3 length equals 17 residues. Germline assignment: CDR1 MDHEN and CDR2 SYDVKM. V was clipped by 1 base and J by 1 base, with 16 bases between them. This entry comes from a study of shared clonotypes between healthy human individuals. Selected positively for CCR7 and CD45RO-negative, naive CD8 cells excluded terminally differentiated effector memory CD45RA+ cells.

Sequenced input: naive CD8+ T cells sorted from blood. The chain recombines TRBV28 with TRBJ1-1, with D possibly being TRBD1 (5 bases). This receptor was taken from a woman aged 25 to 39 in good health. The CDR3 sequence is CASSLSVSRTPNTEAFF. In DNA, the CDR3 is TGTGCCAGCAGTTTATCGGTTTCCCGGACACCGAACACTGAAGCTTTCTTT.